Presented here are 12 T cell receptor beta chains from one specimen sequenced in a study of blood T cell repertoires in COVID-19. Profiling relied on immunoSEQ multiplex PCR, and the TCRdb table lists in-frame clones only, not all of them. Of about 280,000 clones in the sample, roughly nine tenths are singletons; the top ten hold over 8%. Material for sequencing was peripheral blood. These receptors were collected from a middle-aged man with active or convalescent COVID-19.

CDR3 sequence reads: CAWSVGTGMNTEAFF. The CDR3 nucleotides read TGTGCCTGGAGTGTGGGGACAGGGATGAACACTGAAGCTTTCTTT. The chain joins TRBV30 to TRBJ1-1, with 9 bases aligning to TRBD1. Germline V lookup: CDR1 GTSNPN, CDR2 SVGIG (reference sequence). V was pared by 0 bases and J by 0 bases, with 2 bases of the junction left unmatched. CDR3 size: 15 residues.

The rearrangement joins TRBV13 to TRBJ2-1, with no clear D. The CDR3 extends over 17 amino acids. The V gene lost 1 base and the J gene lost 3 bases, with 16 bases spanning the gap. Looked up from germline, CDR1 is PRHDT and CDR2 is FYEKMQ (reference sequence). The CDR3 reads CASSLDPRGNYYNEQFF. The CDR3 DNA reads TGTGCCAGCAGCTTAGACCCTCGCGGAAACTACTACAATGAGCAGTTCTTC.

The sample holds one count of this clone. The genes are TRBV9 and TRBJ1-1; 11 nucleotides line up with TRBD1. Germline lookup yields CDR1 SGDLS and CDR2 YYNGEE. The CDR3 has 16 amino acids. The trim removed 3 bases at V and 3 bases at J, leaving 7 bases unmatched. The CDR3 nucleotides are TGTGCCAGCAGCGCCGGGACAGGGGGTCGGTACACTGAAGCTTTCTTT. This encodes CASSAGTGGRYTEAFF. Based on the CDR3 plus reference TRBV9 and TRBJ1-1, the full variable domain is DSGVTQTPKHLITATGQRVTLRCSPRSGDLSVYWYQQSLDQGLQFLIQYYNGEERAKGNILERFSAQQFPDLHSELNLSSLELGDSALYFCASSAGTGGRYTEAFFGQGTRLTVV.

DNA of the CDR3: TGCGCCAGCAGCCAAGCCCGGCGGGACCGCCAGTACTTC. It codes for CASSQARRDRQYF. The chain carries TRBV4-1 and TRBJ2-5; D is possibly TRBD2 (6 bases). V lost 1 base, J lost 10 bases, and 13 bases lay in between. Germline V gene lookup returns CDR1 MGHRA and CDR2 YSYEKL. This CDR3 spans 13 amino acids.

The genes are TRBV4-1 and TRBJ2-1; D gene ambiguous. This CDR3 comprises 15 residues. CDR1 is MGHRA, CDR2 YSYEKL, per germline. The ends were cut back, 0 bases at V and 4 bases at J, with 10 bases in the middle. DNA of the CDR3: TGCGCCAGCAGCCAAGATCAGGCTCCATACAATGAGCAGTTCTTC. Its translation: CASSQDQAPYNEQFF.

This clone was seen just once. The DNA of the CDR3 is TGTGCCAGCAGTTTTGGGGGGGCAGATACGCAGTATTTT. Translating gives CASSFGGADTQYF. V usage is TRBV28 and J usage is TRBJ2-3, with 7 bases identical to TRBD2. Germline V gene sequence: CDR1 MDHEN, CDR2 SYDVKM. The CDR3 length is 13 residues. The V and J ends lost 3 bases and 4 bases, in that order; junction bases with no gene match: 1.

The chain is built from TRBV10-1 and TRBJ2-3; the match to TRBD2 covers 7 bases. Germline-derived CDR1 and CDR2 are WNHNN and SYGVQD (reference sequence). Trimming took 0 bases from V and 0 from J; bases not matched to a gene: 0. The CDR3 totals 15 residues. CDR3 in DNA: TGCGCCAGCAGTGAGTCGGGGGGGAGCACAGATACGCAGTATTTT. As protein: CASSESGGSTDTQYF.

The V call is TRBV5-4, the J call TRBJ2-2; 9 bases align to TRBD1. Looked up from germline, CDR1 is SGHNT and CDR2 is YYREEE (reference sequence). After removal of 4 bases from V and 4 bases from J, the junction contained 11 bases not matched to a gene. There are 17 residues in the CDR3. CDR3 residues: CASSRPGTGLATGELFF. CDR3 bases: TGTGCCAGCAGCCGTCCCGGGACAGGGTTGGCCACCGGGGAGCTGTTTTTT. The full variable domain, in which reference TRBV5-4 and TRBJ2-2 provide the parts outside the CDR3, is ETGVTQSPTHLIKTRGQQVTLRCSSQSGHNTVSWYQQALGQGPQFIFQYYREEENGRGNFPPRFSGLQFPNYSSELNVNALELDDSALYLCASSRPGTGLATGELFFGEGSRLTVL.

The chain recombines TRBV5-1 with TRBJ1-2, with 7 nucleotides matching TRBD1. The junction had 4 bases not matched to a gene; V was cut back by 4 bases and J by 4 bases. CDR3 size: 13 residues. Germline V gene lookup returns CDR1 SGHRS and CDR2 YFSETQ. CDR3 nucleotide sequence: TGCGCCAGCAGCACGGACAGGTTCTATGGCTACACCTTC. Translated, it gives CASSTDRFYGYTF.

The chain joins TRBV11-3 to TRBJ2-1; TRBD2 agrees at 8 bases. The trim removed 1 base at V and 6 bases at J, leaving 14 bases unmatched. The CDR3 sequence is 18 residues long. Germline V lookup: CDR1 SGHNT, CDR2 YENEEA. The CDR3 here is CASSLGRYLAGKFNEQFF. The DNA for the CDR3 is TGTGCCAGCAGCTTAGGCCGTTACCTAGCGGGCAAATTCAATGAGCAGTTCTTC.

The chain recombines TRBV6-5 with TRBJ1-1, with 8 bases fitting TRBD1. Germline lookup yields CDR1 MNHEY and CDR2 SVGAGI. V lost 6 bases and J lost 5; bases outside the gene matches: 8. The CDR3 consists of 14 residues. CDR3 residues: CASSPRGPLTEAFF. In nucleotides, the CDR3 is TGTGCCAGCAGCCCCAGGGGGCCCCTAACTGAAGCTTTCTTT.

The rearrangement joins TRBV28 to TRBJ2-7; 14 bases match TRBD2. The trim removed 4 bases at V and 7 bases at J, leaving 6 bases unmatched. The CDR3 length is 15 residues. Germline assignment: CDR1 MDHEN and CDR2 SYDVKM. The chain's CDR3 is CASSSRLAGGREQYF. CDR3 nucleotides: TGTGCCAGCAGTTCCCGACTAGCGGGGGGGAGAGAGCAGTACTTC. Full variable domain (remainder filled in from reference TRBV28 and TRBJ2-7): DVKVTQSSRYLVKRTGEKVFLECVQDMDHENMFWYRQDPGLGLRLIYFSYDVKMKEKGDIPEGYSVSREKKERFSLILESASTNQTSMYLCASSSRLAGGREQYFGPGTRLTVT.